This T cell receptor beta chain was found in a study of Ad26.COV2.S vaccination and SARS-CoV-2 variants. On this clone itself: The antigen remains undetermined.

Treatment here: about 20 received Ad26.COV2.S at low or high dose, single or two shots; roughly 5 received placebo; per-sample allocation not given. Day 63 after the first injection of vaccine or placebo was the sampling time. What was given as vaccine was an Ad26 vector encoding Wuhan-strain SARS-CoV-2 spike. Sequenced by immunoSEQ multiplex PCR; TCRdb stores in-frame clones only, minus some. The data hold about 410,000 clones, with 70% to 90% observed a single time. CDR3 size: 16 residues. V dropped 4 bases and J dropped 4; count of bases not matched to a gene: 6. Germline loops: CDR1 MNHNS, CDR2 SASEGT. General study findings and limits: There was reportedly substantial breadth in spike-specific CD8+ and CD4+ T cell responses after vaccination.

The TCR sequence derives from a person between 18 and 60 years old who received the Ad26.COV2.S COVID-19 vaccine or a placebo. The sample consisted of peripheral blood, taken in a trial of Ad26.COV2.S vaccine versus placebo. J is TRBJ1-5 and V is TRBV6-1, with TRBD1 matching 11 bases. The CDR3 DNA sequence: TGTGCCAGCAGTGTAAGGACAGGGGGCGGGAATCAGCCCCAGCATTTT. The encoded protein is CASSVRTGGGNQPQHF.